This record concerns one TCR beta chain sequence. In germline, CDR1 is WNHNN, CDR2 SYGVQD (reference sequence). Trimming took off 5 bases at V and 5 bases at J, with 13 bases between the two ends. The length of the CDR3 is 13 residues. This entry belongs to a study of blood T cell repertoires in COVID-19. Turning to the study itself: The analysed material was cDNA or gDNA that came from T cells, B-cell-depleted T cells, or PBMCs.

Original handling: Amplified reference gene primers provided the basis for estimating nucleated cell counts. Some clones are missing from TCRdb's copy, which holds only in-frame ones; the method was immunoSEQ multiplex PCR. For V, J and clone size, that table is used; D and trimming come from the DNA. The sample lists roughly 230,000 clones; around 83% were seen once. A COVID-19 case was met by exposed participants within 2 weeks before study entry. This chain uses TRBV10-1 with TRBJ2-7; the D gene is possibly TRBD2 (5 bases). The receptor was isolated from a woman in her forties or fifties who had been exposed to COVID-19. The sample taken for sequencing was PBMCs or T cells enriched from blood (not recorded which). The CDR3 sequence: CASSPGTLDEQYF. CDR3 coding DNA: TGCGCCAGCAGTCCGGGAACCCTTGACGAGCAGTACTTC.